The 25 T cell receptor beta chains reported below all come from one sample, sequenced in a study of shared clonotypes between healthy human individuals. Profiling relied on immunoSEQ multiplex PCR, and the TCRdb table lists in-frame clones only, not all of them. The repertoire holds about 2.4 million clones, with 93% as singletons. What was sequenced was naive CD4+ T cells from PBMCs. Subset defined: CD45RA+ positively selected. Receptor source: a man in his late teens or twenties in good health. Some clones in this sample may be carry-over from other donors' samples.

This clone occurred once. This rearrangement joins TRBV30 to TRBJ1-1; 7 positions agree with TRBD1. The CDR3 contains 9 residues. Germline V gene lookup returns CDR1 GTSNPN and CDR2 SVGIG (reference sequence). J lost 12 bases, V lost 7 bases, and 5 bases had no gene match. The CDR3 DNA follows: TGTGCCTCAGGGGGGGGAACTTTCTTT. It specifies CASGGGTFF. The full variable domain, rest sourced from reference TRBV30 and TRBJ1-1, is SQTIHQWPATLVQPVGSPLSLECTVEGTSNPNLYWYRQAAGRGLQLLFYSVGIGQISSEVPQNLSASRPQDRQFILSSKKLLLSDSGFYLCASGGGTFFGQGTRLTVV.

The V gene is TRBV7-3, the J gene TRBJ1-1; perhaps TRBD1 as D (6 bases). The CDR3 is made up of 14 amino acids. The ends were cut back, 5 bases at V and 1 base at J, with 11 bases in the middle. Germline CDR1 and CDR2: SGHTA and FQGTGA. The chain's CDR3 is CASSEQGQNTEAFF. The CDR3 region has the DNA TGTGCCAGCAGCGAACAGGGCCAGAACACTGAAGCTTTCTTT.

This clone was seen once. The CDR3 nucleotides are TGTGCCAGCAGGCGGACAGGTACGAATACGCAGTATTTT. Amino acids: CASRRTGTNTQYF. This chain links TRBV27 with TRBJ2-3; 7 positions match TRBD1. The J segment lost 7 bases and the V segment lost 6 bases, leaving 7 bases of the junction unmatched. The CDR3 consists of 13 residues. CDR1 and CDR2 from the germline V gene are MNHEY and SMNVEV (reference sequence).

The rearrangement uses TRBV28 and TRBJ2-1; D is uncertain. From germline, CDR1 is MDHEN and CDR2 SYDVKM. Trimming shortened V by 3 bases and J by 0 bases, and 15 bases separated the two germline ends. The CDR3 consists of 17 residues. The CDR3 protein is CASSFGGTPSSYNEQFF. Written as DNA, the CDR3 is TGTGCCAGCAGTTTTGGTGGCACCCCGAGCTCCTACAATGAGCAGTTCTTC.

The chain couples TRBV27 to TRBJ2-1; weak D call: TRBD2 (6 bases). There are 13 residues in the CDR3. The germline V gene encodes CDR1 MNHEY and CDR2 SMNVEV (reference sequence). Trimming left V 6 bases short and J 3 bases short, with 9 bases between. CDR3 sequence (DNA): TGTGCCAGCAGGCTAGCGTTCTACAATGAGCAGTTCTTC. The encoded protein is CASRLAFYNEQFF.

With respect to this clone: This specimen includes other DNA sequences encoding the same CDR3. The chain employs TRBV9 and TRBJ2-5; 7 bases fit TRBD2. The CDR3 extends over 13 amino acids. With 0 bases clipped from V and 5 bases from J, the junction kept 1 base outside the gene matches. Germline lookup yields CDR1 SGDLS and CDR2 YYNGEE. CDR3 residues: CASSVDGGETQYF. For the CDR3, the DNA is TGTGCCAGCAGCGTAGACGGGGGGGAGACCCAGTACTTC.

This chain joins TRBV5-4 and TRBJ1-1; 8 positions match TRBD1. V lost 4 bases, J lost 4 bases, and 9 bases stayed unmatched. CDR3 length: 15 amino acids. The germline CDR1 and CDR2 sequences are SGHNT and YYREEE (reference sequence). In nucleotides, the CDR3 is TGTGCCAGCAGCAACAAGGGCAGGGGGCCCACTGAAGCTTTCTTT. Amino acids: CASSNKGRGPTEAFF.

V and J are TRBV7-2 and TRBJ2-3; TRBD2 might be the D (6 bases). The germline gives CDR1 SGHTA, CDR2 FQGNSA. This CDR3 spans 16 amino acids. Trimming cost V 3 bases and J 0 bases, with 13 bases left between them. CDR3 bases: TGTGCCAGCAGCTTGGTCTTAGCGGTCAGCACAGATACGCAGTATTTT. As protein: CASSLVLAVSTDTQYF.

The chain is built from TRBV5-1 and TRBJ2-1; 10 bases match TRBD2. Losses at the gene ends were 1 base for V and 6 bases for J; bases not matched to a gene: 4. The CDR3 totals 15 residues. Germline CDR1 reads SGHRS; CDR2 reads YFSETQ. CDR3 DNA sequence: TGCGCCAGCAGCTTGATGGTAGCGGGAGGCAATGAGCAGTTCTTC. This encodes CASSLMVAGGNEQFF.

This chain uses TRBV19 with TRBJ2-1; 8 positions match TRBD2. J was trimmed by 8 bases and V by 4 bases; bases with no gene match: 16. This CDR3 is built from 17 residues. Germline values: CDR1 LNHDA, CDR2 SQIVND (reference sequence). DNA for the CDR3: TGTGCCAGTAGTACAAGGAGAAGCGGGAGTTACTTTCATGAGCAGTTCTTC. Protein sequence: CASSTRRSGSYFHEQFF.

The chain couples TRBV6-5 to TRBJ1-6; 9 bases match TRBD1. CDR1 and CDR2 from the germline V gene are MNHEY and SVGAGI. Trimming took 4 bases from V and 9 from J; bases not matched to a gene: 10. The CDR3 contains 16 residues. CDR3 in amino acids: CASSSPPGQGISPLHF. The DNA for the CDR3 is TGTGCCAGCAGTTCTCCCCCGGGACAGGGCATTTCACCCCTCCACTTT.

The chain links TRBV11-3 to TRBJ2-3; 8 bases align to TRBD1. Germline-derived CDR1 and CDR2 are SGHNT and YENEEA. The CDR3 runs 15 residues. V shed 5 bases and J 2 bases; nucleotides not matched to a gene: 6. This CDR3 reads CASSAGQELTDTQYF. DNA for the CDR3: TGTGCCAGCAGCGCGGGACAGGAACTCACAGATACGCAGTATTTT.

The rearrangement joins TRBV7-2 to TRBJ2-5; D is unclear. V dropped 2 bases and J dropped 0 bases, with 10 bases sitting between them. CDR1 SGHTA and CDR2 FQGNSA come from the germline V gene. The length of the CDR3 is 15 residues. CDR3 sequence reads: CASSLQTWYQETQYF. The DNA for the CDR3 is TGTGCCAGCAGCTTACAGACTTGGTACCAAGAGACCCAGTACTTC.

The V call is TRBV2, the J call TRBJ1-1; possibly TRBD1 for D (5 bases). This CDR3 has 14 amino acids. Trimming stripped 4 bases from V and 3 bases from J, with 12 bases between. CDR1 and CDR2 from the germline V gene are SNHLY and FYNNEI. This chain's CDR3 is CASSAYTRDTEAFF. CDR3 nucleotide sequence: TGTGCCAGCAGTGCCTACACCAGGGACACTGAAGCTTTCTTT.

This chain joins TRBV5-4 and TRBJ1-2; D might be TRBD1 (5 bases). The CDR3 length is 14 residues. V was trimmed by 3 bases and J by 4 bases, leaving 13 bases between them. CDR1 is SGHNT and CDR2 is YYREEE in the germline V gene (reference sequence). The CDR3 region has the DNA TGTGCCAGCAGCTCCCCCCGGGGCCTCTATGGCTACACCTTC. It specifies CASSSPRGLYGYTF.

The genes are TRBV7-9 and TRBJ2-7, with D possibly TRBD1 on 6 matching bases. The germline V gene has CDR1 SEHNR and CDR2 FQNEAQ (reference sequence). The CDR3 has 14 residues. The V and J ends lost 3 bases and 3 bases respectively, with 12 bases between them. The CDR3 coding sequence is TGTGCCAGCAGCTTTTCGGGACAAGGCTACGAGCAGTACTTC. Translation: CASSFSGQGYEQYF.

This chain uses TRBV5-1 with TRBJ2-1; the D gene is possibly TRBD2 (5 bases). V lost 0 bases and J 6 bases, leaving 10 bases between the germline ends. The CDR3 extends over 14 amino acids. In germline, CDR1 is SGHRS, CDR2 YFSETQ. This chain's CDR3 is CASSLVAAGNEQFF. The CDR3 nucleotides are TGCGCCAGCAGCTTGGTTGCTGCGGGCAATGAGCAGTTCTTC.

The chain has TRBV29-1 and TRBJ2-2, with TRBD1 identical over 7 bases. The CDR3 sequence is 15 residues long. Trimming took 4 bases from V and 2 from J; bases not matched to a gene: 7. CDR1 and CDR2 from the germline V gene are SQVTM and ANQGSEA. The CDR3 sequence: CSVGGTALNTGELFF. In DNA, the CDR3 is TGCAGCGTTGGAGGGACAGCCTTAAACACCGGGGAGCTGTTTTTT.

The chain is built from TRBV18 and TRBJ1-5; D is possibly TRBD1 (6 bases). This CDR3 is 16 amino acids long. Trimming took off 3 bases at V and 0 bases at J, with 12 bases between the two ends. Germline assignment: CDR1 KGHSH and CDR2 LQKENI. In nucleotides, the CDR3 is TGTGCCAGCTCACCTTCTACAGGGAATAGCAATCAGCCCCAGCATTTT. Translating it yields CASSPSTGNSNQPQHF.

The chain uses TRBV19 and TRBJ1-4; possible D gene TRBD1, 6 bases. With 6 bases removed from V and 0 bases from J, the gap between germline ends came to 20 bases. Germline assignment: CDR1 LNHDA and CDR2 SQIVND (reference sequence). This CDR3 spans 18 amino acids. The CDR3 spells CASRPTGNQGATNEKLFF. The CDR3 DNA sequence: TGTGCCAGTAGACCAACAGGGAATCAAGGCGCAACTAATGAAAAACTGTTTTTT.

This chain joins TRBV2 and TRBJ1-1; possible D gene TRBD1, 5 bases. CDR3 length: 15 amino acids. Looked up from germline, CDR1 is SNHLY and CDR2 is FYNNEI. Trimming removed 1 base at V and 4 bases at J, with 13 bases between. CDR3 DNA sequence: TGTGCCAGCAGTGAAGAGGGGAGGACAAGCACTGAAGCTTTCTTT. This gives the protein CASSEEGRTSTEAFF.

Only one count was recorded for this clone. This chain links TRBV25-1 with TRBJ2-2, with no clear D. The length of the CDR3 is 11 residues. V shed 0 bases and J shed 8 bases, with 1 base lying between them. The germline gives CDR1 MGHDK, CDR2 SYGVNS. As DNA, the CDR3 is TGTGCCAGCAGTGAATATGGGGAGCTGTTTTTT. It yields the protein CASSEYGELFF.

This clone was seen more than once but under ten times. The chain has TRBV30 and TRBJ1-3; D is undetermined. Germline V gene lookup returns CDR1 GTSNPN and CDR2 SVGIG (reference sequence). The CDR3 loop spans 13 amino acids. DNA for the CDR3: TGTGCAGGTCAAAAAAGCTCTGGAAACACCATATATTTT. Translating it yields CAGQKSSGNTIYF.

The CDR3 loop is CASSIGLAGGYNEQFF. Written as DNA, the CDR3 is TGTGCCAGTAGTATAGGCCTAGCGGGGGGCTACAATGAGCAGTTCTTC. This chain uses TRBV19 with TRBJ2-1; 11 nucleotides line up with TRBD2. With V trimmed by 1 base and J by 3 bases, 2 bases remained unmatched. The CDR3 has 16 amino acids. The germline V gene has CDR1 LNHDA and CDR2 SQIVND (reference sequence).

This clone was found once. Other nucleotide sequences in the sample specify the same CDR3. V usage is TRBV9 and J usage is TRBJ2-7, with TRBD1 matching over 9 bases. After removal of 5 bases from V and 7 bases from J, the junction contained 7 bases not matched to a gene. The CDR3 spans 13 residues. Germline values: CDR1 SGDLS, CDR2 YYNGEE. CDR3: CASSPGQGSEQYF. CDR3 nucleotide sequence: TGTGCCAGCAGTCCGGGACAGGGTAGTGAGCAGTACTTC.